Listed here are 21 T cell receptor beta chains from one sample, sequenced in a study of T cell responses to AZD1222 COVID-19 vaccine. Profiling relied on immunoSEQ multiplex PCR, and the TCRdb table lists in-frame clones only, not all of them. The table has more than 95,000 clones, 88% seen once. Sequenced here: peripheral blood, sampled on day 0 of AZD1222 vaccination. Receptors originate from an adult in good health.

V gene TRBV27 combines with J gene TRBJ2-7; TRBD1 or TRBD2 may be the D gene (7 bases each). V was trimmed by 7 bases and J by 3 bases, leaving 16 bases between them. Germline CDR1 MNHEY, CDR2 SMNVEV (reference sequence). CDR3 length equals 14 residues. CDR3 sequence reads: CASNRQGGGYEQYF. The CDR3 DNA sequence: TGTGCCAGCAACCGACAGGGAGGGGGCTACGAGCAGTACTTC.

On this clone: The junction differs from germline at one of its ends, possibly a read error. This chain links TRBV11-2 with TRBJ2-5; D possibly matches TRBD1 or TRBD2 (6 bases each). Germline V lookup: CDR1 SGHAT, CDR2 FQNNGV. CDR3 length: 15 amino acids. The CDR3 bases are TGTGCCAGCAGCCTAGAGGGGGGTCCTCGGGAGACCCAGTACTTC. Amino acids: CASSLEGGPRETQYF.

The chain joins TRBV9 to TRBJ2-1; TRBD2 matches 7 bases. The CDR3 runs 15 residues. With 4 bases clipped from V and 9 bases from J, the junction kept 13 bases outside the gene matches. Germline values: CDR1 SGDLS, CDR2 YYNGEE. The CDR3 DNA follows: TGTGCCAGCAGCCCGAGGACTAGTTCTCTCGGTGAGCAGTTCTTC. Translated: CASSPRTSSLGEQFF.

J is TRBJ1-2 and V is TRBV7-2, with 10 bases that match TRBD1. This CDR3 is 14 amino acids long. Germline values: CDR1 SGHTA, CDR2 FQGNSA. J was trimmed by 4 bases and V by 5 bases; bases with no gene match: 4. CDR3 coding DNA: TGTGCCAGCAGCCCGAGACAGGGGGCCTATGGCTACACCTTC. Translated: CASSPRQGAYGYTF.

The CDR3 loop is CASSKVGPTRRFF. DNA for the CDR3: TGTGCCAGCAGCAAAGTAGGGCCTACCAGACGGTTCTTC. The V call is TRBV21-1, the J call TRBJ2-1. TRBV21-1 is termed a pseudogene. The CDR3 covers 13 residues.

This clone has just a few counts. The CDR3 reads CASSQGLEGVDQPQHF. The CDR3 DNA reads as TGCGCCAGCAGCCAAGGGTTGGAGGGGGTAGATCAGCCCCAGCATTTT. The rearrangement joins TRBV4-3 to TRBJ1-5, with D perhaps matching TRBD1 (6 bases). With 1 base removed from V and 5 bases from J, the gap between germline ends came to 15 bases. In germline, CDR1 is LGHNA, CDR2 YSLEER. CDR3 length: 16 residues.

The CDR3 here is CASSNVNEQFF. CDR3 in DNA: TGTGCCAGCAGCAACGTCAATGAGCAGTTCTTC. This chain joins TRBV7-8 and TRBJ2-1; D unresolved. Trimming left V 5 bases short and J 6 bases short, with 5 bases between. Per germline, CDR1 SGHVS and CDR2 FQNEAQ. The CDR3 has 11 amino acids.

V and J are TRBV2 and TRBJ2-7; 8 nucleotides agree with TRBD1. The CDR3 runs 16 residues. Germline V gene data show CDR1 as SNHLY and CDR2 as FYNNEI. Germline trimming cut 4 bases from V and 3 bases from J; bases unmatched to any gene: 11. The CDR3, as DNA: TGTGCCAGCAGTGCTTCCTACAGGGGGTTTAGCTACGAGCAGTACTTC. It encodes CASSASYRGFSYEQYF.

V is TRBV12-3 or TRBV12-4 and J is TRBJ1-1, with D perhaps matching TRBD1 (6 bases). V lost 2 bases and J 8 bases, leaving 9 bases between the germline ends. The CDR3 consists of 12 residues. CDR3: CASSLRRGEAFF. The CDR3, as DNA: TGTGCCAGCAGTTTACGCAGGGGAGAAGCTTTCTTT.

CDR3 DNA sequence: TGTGCCAGCAGCCAAGATCGGACGGGCTATGGCTACACCTTC. Translated: CASSQDRTGYGYTF. The J gene is TRBJ1-2, the V gene TRBV4-2; the D is unclear. Trimming cost V 0 bases and J 4 bases, with 9 bases left between them. This CDR3 has 14 residues. Germline CDR1 reads LGHNA; CDR2 reads YNFKEQ.

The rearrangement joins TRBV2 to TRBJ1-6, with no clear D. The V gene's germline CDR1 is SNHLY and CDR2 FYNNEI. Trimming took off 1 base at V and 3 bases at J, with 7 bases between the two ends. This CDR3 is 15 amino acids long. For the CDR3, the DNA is TGTGCCAGCAGTGAAGTCGGATTCTATAATTCACCCCTCCACTTT. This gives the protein CASSEVGFYNSPLHF.

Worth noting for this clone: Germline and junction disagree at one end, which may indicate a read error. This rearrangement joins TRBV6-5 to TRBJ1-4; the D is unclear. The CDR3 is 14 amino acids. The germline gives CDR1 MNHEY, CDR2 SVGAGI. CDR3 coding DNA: TGTGCCAGCAGTTACGGCGGGGTGAATGCAAAACTGTTTTTT. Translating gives CASSYGGVNAKLFF.

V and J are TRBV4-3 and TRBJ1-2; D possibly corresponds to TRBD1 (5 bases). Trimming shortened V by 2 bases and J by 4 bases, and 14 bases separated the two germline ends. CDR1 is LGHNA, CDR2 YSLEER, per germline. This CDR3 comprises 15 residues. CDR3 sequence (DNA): TGCGCCAGCAGCCAACCTATGGGCGGGGGCTATGGCTACACCTTC. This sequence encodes CASSQPMGGGYGYTF.

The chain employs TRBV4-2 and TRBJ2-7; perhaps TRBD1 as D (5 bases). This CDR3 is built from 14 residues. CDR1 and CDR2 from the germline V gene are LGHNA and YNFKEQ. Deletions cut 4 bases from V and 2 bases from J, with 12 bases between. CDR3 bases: TGTGCCAGCAGCCGGTCGGACAACCCCTACGAGCAGTACTTC. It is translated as CASSRSDNPYEQYF.

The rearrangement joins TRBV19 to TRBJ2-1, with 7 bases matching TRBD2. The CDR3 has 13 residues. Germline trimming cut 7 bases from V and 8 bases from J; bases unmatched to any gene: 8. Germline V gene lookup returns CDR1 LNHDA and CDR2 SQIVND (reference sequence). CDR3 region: CASKGGSMDEQFF. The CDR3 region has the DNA TGTGCCAGTAAGGGCGGGAGTATGGATGAGCAGTTCTTC. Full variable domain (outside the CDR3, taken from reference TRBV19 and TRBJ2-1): DGGITQSPKYLFRKEGQNVTLSCEQNLNHDAMYWYRQDPGQGLRLIYYSQIVNDFQKGDIAEGYSVSREKKESFPLTVTSAQKNPTAFYLCASKGGSMDEQFFGPGTRLTVL.

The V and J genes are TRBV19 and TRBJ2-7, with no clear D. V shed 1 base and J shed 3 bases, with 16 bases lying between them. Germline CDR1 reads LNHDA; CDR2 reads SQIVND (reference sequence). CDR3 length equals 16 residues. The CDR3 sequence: CASSIGMASSHYEQYF. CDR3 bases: TGTGCCAGTAGTATAGGGATGGCGTCATCCCACTACGAGCAGTACTTC.

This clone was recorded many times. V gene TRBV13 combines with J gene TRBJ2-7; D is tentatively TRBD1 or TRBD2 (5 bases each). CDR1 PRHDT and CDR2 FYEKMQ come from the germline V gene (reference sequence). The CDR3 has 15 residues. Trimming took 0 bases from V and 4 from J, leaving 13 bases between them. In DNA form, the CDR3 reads TGTGCCAGCAGCTTAGGCCCGGGGCTCGAATACGAGCAGTACTTC. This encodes CASSLGPGLEYEQYF.

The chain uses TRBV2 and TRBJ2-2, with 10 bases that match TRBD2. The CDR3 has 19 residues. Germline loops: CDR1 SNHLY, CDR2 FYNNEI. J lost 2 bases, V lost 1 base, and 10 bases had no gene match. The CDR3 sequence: CASSEVLGLAGENTGELFF. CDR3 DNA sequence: TGTGCCAGCAGTGAAGTTTTAGGGCTAGCGGGGGAAAACACCGGGGAGCTGTTTTTT.

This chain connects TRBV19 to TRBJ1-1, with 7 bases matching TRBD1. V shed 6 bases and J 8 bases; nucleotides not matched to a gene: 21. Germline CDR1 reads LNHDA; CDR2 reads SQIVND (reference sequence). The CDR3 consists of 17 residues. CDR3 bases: TGTGCCAGTAGCACGACAGGGATCCTTGCGGGAGGAACAGAAGCTTTCTTT. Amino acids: CASSTTGILAGGTEAFF.

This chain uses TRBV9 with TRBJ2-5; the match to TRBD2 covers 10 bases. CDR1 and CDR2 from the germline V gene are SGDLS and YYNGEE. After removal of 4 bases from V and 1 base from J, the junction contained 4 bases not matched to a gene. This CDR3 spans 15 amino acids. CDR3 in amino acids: CASSLRTSGQETQYF. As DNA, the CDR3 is TGTGCCAGCAGCCTTCGGACTAGCGGCCAAGAGACCCAGTACTTC.

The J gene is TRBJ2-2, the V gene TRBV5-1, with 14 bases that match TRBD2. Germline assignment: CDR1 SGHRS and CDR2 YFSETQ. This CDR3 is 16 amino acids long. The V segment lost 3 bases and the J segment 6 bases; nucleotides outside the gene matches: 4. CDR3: CASSSSTSGGAGELFF. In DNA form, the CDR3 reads TGCGCCAGCAGCTCCTCGACTAGCGGGGGGGCCGGGGAGCTGTTTTTT.